This T cell receptor beta chain comes out of a study of blood T cell repertoires in COVID-19 (dated by TCRdb to the early 2020s). Study-level background: Samples covering the acute and convalescent phases of COVID-19 were provided by collaborators in the United States, Italy and Spain. The material from the prospective study consisted of cDNA or gDNA derived from T cells, B-cell-depleted T cells, or PBMCs. A freely available public database, intended as a resource for researchers studying the immune response to SARS-CoV-2, is where the repertoires were released. The sample metadata nearly always contained a de-identified subject ID, COVID-19 status, age in years and sex. Where HLA class I and class II types were available, the types were taken from metadata supplied by the sample provider, not from assay-based typing. The dataset comprised deeply sampled blood TCRbeta repertoires from subjects exposed to, actively infected with, or recovered from COVID-19. The samples were drawn from two sources: the first 160 participants of the ongoing ImmuneRACE study, and approximately 1,300 subjects contributed by 6 global collaborators. General findings and caveats noted by the study authors: Clinical and demographic metadata were provided uncurated, with the amount varying by source and participant.

On this clone: Its antigen is currently not known. No base quality values were provided; no much bigger clone lies one nucleotide off.

CDR3 length: 12 amino acids, cysteine to valine. Just CDR3 DNA is preserved here, 36 bases in frame from base 1. Sequences SGHAT (CDR1) and FQNNGV (CDR2) are obtained from the germline V gene. From V the trimming removes 5 bases and from J it removes 6 bases, while the gene matches leave 4 bases of the junction unaccounted for. Collaborating institutions collected whole blood in K2EDTA tubes following their own protocols. For TCRbeta analysis, collaborators shipped samples in one of three forms: frozen whole blood, isolated PBMCs, or DNA extracted from either of those sample types. TCRbeta CDR3 regions were amplified from genomic DNA by means of the immunoSEQ Assay, a bias-controlled multiplex PCR. Turning to the authors' computational methods: Within the assay, amplification of reference gene primers was used to estimate how many nucleated cells each sample contained. To quantify the absolute abundance of each unique TCRbeta CDR3 rearrangement, sequence reads were collapsed and filtered. For each sample, productive Simpson clonality was calculated by taking the square root of Simpson's diversity index across productive rearrangements. TCRdb's version of the immuneACCESS table is confined to in-frame rearrangements and falls short of the full clone set. An unresolved V gene accounts for under half of the shortfall where checked; the remainder is of unknown origin. V and J calls and clone size are those listed in that table; D and trimming were worked out from the DNA. The sample profile shows tens of thousands of clones; approximately 89% of them were found once. More than 3% of the sample is held by the ten biggest clonotypes.

The sequence came from a man between 60 and 75 years old with acute or convalescent COVID-19. Here the chain combines TRBV11-2 and TRBJ2-7, with 7 bases in between that match TRBD1. Sequences were obtained from peripheral blood. The nucleotides are TGTGCCAGCAGCCCCGACAGGGTCGAGCAGTACGTC. It encodes CASSPDRVEQYV.